The 24 T cell receptor beta chains given below trace back to one sample, sequenced in a study of blood T cell repertoires in COVID-19. This table comes from immunoSEQ multiplex PCR, and its TCRdb copy is limited to in-frame clones, with some not included. The data hold tens of thousands of clones, with around 80% observed a single time. Sample: peripheral blood. These receptors were obtained from a woman aged 55-69 years with acute or convalescent COVID-19.

This chain connects TRBV9 to TRBJ1-6; perhaps TRBD1 as D (6 bases). V was shortened by 3 bases and J by 0 bases, with 16 bases between the two germline ends. This CDR3 spans 18 amino acids. Germline V gene data show CDR1 as SGDLS and CDR2 as YYNGEE. CDR3 protein: CASSGGWTDLSYNSPLHF. CDR3 DNA: TGTGCCAGCAGCGGTGGTTGGACAGATCTCTCCTATAATTCACCCCTCCACTTT.

V usage is TRBV10-2 and J usage is TRBJ1-1, with D perhaps TRBD1 (5 bases). CDR1 and CDR2 (germline): WSHSY, SAAADI. The length of the CDR3 is 14 residues. Deletions cut 4 bases from V and 0 bases from J, with 9 bases between. The CDR3 sequence: CASSGMTVNTEAFF. In DNA form, the CDR3 reads TGCGCCAGCAGTGGCATGACAGTGAACACTGAAGCTTTCTTT.

This chain joins TRBV18 and TRBJ2-3; 12 nucleotides agree with TRBD2. The ends lost 5 bases at V and 2 bases at J; junction bases unmatched: 5. The CDR3 sequence is 16 residues long. CDR1 is KGHSH, CDR2 LQKENI, per germline. CDR3 sequence: CASSSGLAGITDTQYF. CDR3 DNA: TGTGCCAGCTCATCTGGACTAGCGGGGATCACAGATACGCAGTATTTT.

V usage is TRBV7-2 and J usage is TRBJ1-6; a weak D match, TRBD1 (6 bases). The CDR3 totals 15 residues. Trimming cost V 1 base and J 10 bases, with 14 bases left between them. Germline CDR1 reads SGHTA; CDR2 reads FQGNSA. The CDR3 region has the DNA TGTGCCAGCAGCTTAGGGACAGTTTATAGATCACCCCTCCACTTT. As protein: CASSLGTVYRSPLHF.

In DNA form, the CDR3 reads TGTGCCACCAGTGATGCGGATGGCACAGATACGCAGTATTTT. It translates to CATSDADGTDTQYF. The rearrangement uses TRBV24-1 and TRBJ2-3; no clear D. V lost 3 bases and J lost 1, with 7 bases in between. This CDR3 contains 14 residues. Germline V lookup: CDR1 KGHDR, CDR2 SFDVKD.

This clone was seen repeatedly, ten times or more. The chain employs TRBV29-1 and TRBJ2-3; the match to TRBD1 covers 7 bases. The CDR3 sequence is 15 residues long. CDR1 and CDR2 from the germline V gene are SQVTM and ANQGSEA. The V and J ends lost 6 bases and 0 bases, in that order; junction bases with no gene match: 9. The CDR3: CSVATGTASTDTQYF. In nucleotides, the CDR3 is TGCAGCGTGGCTACCGGGACAGCTAGCACAGATACGCAGTATTTT.

This chain uses TRBV4-1 with TRBJ2-5; a possible D gene is TRBD1 (5 bases). The germline V and J ends were trimmed by 3 bases and 6 bases, with 11 bases remaining between them. This CDR3 has 13 amino acids. The germline gives CDR1 MGHRA, CDR2 YSYEKL. As DNA, the CDR3 is TGCGCCAGCAGCCAGGAAGACAGACAGACCCAGTACTTC. Translating it yields CASSQEDRQTQYF.

This rearrangement joins TRBV10-1 to TRBJ1-1; D may be TRBD1 (6 bases). The CDR3 is 15 residues long. Germline V gene data show CDR1 as WNHNN and CDR2 as SYGVQD (reference sequence). V dropped 3 bases and J dropped 1 base, with 12 bases sitting between them. The CDR3 loop reads CASSDRGGPNTEAFF. The CDR3 DNA reads as TGCGCCAGCAGTGATCGGGGGGGCCCGAACACTGAAGCTTTCTTT.

DNA for the CDR3: TGTGCCAGCAGCTACGACAGGAGCTCTGGAAACACCATATATTTT. Encoded protein: CASSYDRSSGNTIYF. The chain employs TRBV6-5 and TRBJ1-3; maybe TRBD1 (6 bases). The CDR3 consists of 15 residues. CDR1 MNHEY and CDR2 SVGAGI come from the germline V gene. V was shortened by 6 bases and J by 0 bases, with 12 bases between the two germline ends.

This clone was recorded at least ten times. The chain is built from TRBV7-9 and TRBJ2-1; 13 bases fit TRBD2. Germline V gene lookup returns CDR1 SEHNR and CDR2 FQNEAQ (reference sequence). The junction had 4 bases not matched to a gene; V was cut back by 3 bases and J by 5 bases. The CDR3 loop spans 16 amino acids. Written as DNA, the CDR3 is TGTGCCAGCAGCTTTGGACTAGCGGGGGCTCACAATGAGCAGTTCTTC. It codes for CASSFGLAGAHNEQFF.

The chain uses TRBV7-9 and TRBJ2-4; a weak D match, TRBD2 (6 bases). Germline CDR1 is SEHNR and CDR2 is FQNEAQ (reference sequence). Trimming pared 5 bases from V and 2 bases from J, leaving 19 bases between. This CDR3 contains 17 residues. DNA of the CDR3: TGTGCCAGCAGCCGTTGGTGGAGGGGTGATCCCAAAAACATTCAGTACTTC. Amino acid sequence: CASSRWWRGDPKNIQYF.

This clone was seen just once. The CDR3 reads CASSGTTGPEETQYF. CDR3 coding DNA: TGTGCCAGTAGTGGAACGACAGGGCCGGAAGAGACCCAGTACTTC. The chain employs TRBV19 and TRBJ2-5, with 7 nucleotides matching TRBD1. This CDR3 is built from 15 residues. V gave up 5 bases and J gave up 3 bases; unmatched junction bases: 9. CDR1 and CDR2 from the germline V gene are LNHDA and SQIVND (reference sequence).

V is TRBV19 and J is TRBJ1-4; D might be TRBD1 (5 bases). The CDR3 runs to 17 residues. Germline assignment: CDR1 LNHDA and CDR2 SQIVND (reference sequence). Trimming took 1 base from V and 0 from J, leaving 12 bases between them. Written as DNA, the CDR3 is TGTGCCAGTAGTATAGGATACAGGCCGCCAACTAATGAAAAACTGTTTTTT. Residues: CASSIGYRPPTNEKLFF.

This sequence joins TRBV5-1 and TRBJ1-4; TRBD1 matches 7 bases. CDR1 is SGHRS and CDR2 is YFSETQ in the germline V gene. CDR3 length: 14 amino acids. Trimming cost V 6 bases and J 4 bases; bases outside gene matches: 6. CDR3 amino acids: CASTRTGLNEKLFF. CDR3 in DNA: TGCGCCAGCACTCGGACAGGCCTTAATGAAAAACTGTTTTTT. Based on the CDR3 plus reference TRBV5-1 and TRBJ1-4, the full variable domain is KAGVTQTPRYLIKTRGQQVTLSCSPISGHRSVSWYQQTPGQGLQFLFEYFSETQRNKGNFPGRFSGRQFSNSRSEMNVSTLELGDSALYLCASTRTGLNEKLFFGSGTQLSVL.

The chain combines TRBV5-1 with TRBJ1-4; D is perhaps TRBD1 (5 bases). Trimming shortened V by 3 bases and J by 0 bases, and 18 bases separated the two germline ends. Germline values: CDR1 SGHRS, CDR2 YFSETQ. This CDR3 comprises 18 residues. This chain's CDR3 is CASSSKTVGVSTNEKLFF. CDR3 bases: TGCGCCAGCAGCTCGAAAACCGTAGGGGTTTCAACTAATGAAAAACTGTTTTTT.

The rearrangement uses TRBV30 and TRBJ1-5; 9 bases are a match to TRBD1. Trimming removed 7 bases from V and 5 bases from J; junction bases left unmatched: 6. The length of the CDR3 is 13 residues. Germline lookup yields CDR1 GTSNPN and CDR2 SVGIG (reference sequence). The CDR3: CALGQGIYQPQHF. In DNA form, the CDR3 reads TGTGCCTTGGGACAGGGAATCTATCAGCCCCAGCATTTT.

CDR3 nucleotides: TGTGCCAGCAGCGGACTAGCGGGGGGCAGCACAGATACGCAGTATTTT. It is translated as CASSGLAGGSTDTQYF. This chain joins TRBV9 and TRBJ2-3, with 13 nucleotides matching TRBD2. CDR3 length: 16 amino acids. Germline values: CDR1 SGDLS, CDR2 YYNGEE. V lost 3 bases and J lost 0; bases outside the gene matches: 1.

The chain recombines TRBV7-9 with TRBJ2-3, with 9 bases lining up with TRBD1. The CDR3 has 16 amino acids. Per germline, CDR1 SEHNR and CDR2 FQNEAQ (reference sequence). The ends lost 5 bases at V and 1 base at J; junction bases unmatched: 7. CDR3 sequence: CASSTRTGVGTDTQYF. The DNA of the CDR3 is TGTGCCAGCAGCACCAGGACAGGGGTGGGCACAGATACGCAGTATTTT.

V and J are TRBV5-1 and TRBJ2-2; weak D call: TRBD2 (5 bases). CDR3 length: 15 amino acids. Germline-derived CDR1 and CDR2 are SGHRS and YFSETQ. V was clipped by 3 bases and J by 5 bases, with 14 bases between them. CDR3 DNA sequence: TGCGCCAGCAGCTACGACACTCCGGGGACCGGGGAGCTGTTTTTT. Translation gives CASSYDTPGTGELFF.

The CDR3 is CASSTLAGADTQYF. Written as DNA, the CDR3 is TGTGCCAGCAGCACCTTAGCGGGTGCAGATACGCAGTATTTT. The genes are TRBV7-2 and TRBJ2-3, with 7 bases matching TRBD2. This CDR3 spans 14 amino acids. Losses at the gene ends were 5 bases for V and 4 bases for J; bases not matched to a gene: 6. Germline assignment: CDR1 SGHTA and CDR2 FQGNSA.

DNA of the CDR3: TGTGCCAGCAGTTTATGGGGCAGTGAAGCTTTCTTT. Its translation is CASSLWGSEAFF. The chain recombines TRBV28 with TRBJ1-1; D ambiguous. The CDR3 has 12 amino acids. The germline gives CDR1 MDHEN, CDR2 SYDVKM. Trimming took 0 bases from V and 7 from J, leaving 6 bases between them. Supplemented by reference TRBV28 and TRBJ1-1, the full variable domain reads DVKVTQSSRYLVKRTGEKVFLECVQDMDHENMFWYRQDPGLGLRLIYFSYDVKMKEKGDIPEGYSVSREKKERFSLILESASTNQTSMYLCASSLWGSEAFFGQGTRLTVV.

This chain joins TRBV2 and TRBJ1-5, with D possibly matching TRBD1 (6 bases). CDR3 length: 14 residues. Looked up from germline, CDR1 is SNHLY and CDR2 is FYNNEI. Trimming left V 6 bases short and J 5 bases short, with 14 bases between. The CDR3 region has the DNA TGTGCCAGCAGCGAGCAGGGGCCTCATCAGCCCCAGCATTTT. This translates into CASSEQGPHQPQHF.

This rearrangement joins TRBV10-2 to TRBJ2-1; TRBD2 agrees at 10 bases. The CDR3 sequence is 14 residues long. The V and J ends lost 2 bases and 6 bases, in that order; junction bases with no gene match: 1. The germline gives CDR1 WSHSY, CDR2 SAAADI. The CDR3 protein is CASSEIAGGNEQFF. The DNA of the CDR3 is TGCGCCAGCAGTGAGATAGCGGGGGGCAATGAGCAGTTCTTC.

The genes are TRBV11-2 and TRBJ1-1, with a tentative D call TRBD1 (5 bases). V lost 2 bases, J lost 5 bases, and 9 bases lay in between. Germline V gene data show CDR1 as SGHAT and CDR2 as FQNNGV. The CDR3 contains 13 residues. The CDR3 loop is CASSLRRGTEAFF. DNA of the CDR3: TGTGCCAGCAGCTTAAGGCGGGGGACTGAAGCTTTCTTT.